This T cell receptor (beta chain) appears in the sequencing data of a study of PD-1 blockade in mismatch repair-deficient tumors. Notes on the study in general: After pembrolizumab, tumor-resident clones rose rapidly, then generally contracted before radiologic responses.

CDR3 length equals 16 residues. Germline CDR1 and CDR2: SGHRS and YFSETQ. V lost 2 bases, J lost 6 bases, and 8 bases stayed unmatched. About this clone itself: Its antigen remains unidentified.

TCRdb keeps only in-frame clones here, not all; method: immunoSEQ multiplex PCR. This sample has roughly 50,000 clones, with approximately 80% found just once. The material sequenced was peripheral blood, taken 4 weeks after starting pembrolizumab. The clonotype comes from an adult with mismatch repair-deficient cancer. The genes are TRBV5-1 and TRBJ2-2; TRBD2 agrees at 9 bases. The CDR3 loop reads CASSFSLAGEAGELFF. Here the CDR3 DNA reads TGCGCCAGCAGCTTCTCCTTAGCGGGAGAGGCCGGGGAGCTGTTTTTT.